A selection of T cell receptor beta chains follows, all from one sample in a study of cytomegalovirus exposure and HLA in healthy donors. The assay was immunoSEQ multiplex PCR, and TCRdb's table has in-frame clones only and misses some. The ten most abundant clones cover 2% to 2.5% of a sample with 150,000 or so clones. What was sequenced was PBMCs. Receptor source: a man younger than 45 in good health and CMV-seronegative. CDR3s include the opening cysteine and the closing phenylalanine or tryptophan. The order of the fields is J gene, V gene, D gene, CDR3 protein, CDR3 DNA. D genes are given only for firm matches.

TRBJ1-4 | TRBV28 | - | CASSFSSGQLNEKLFF | TGTGCCAGCAGTTTTTCGTCTGGGCAGCTTAATGAAAAACTGTTTTTT
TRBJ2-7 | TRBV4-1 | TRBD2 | CASSRGDYDYEQYF | TGCGCCAGCAGCCGGGGGGACTACGACTACGAGCAGTACTTC
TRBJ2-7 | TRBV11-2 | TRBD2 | CASSLDRRSGSSYEQYF | TGTGCCAGCAGCTTAGATAGGAGGAGCGGGAGCTCCTACGAGCAGTACTTC
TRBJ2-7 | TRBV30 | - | CACEDISYEQYF | TGTGCCTGTGAGGACATTTCCTACGAGCAGTACTTC
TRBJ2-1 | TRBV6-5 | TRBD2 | CASSYGWGGVYNEQFF | TGTGCCAGCAGTTACGGATGGGGAGGGGTATACAATGAGCAGTTCTTC
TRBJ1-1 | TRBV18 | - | CASSPLSGNTEAFF | TGTGCCAGCTCTCCCCTGAGCGGGAACACTGAAGCTTTCTTT
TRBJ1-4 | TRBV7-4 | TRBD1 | CASSLLGGTGGPATNEKLFF | TGTGCCAGCAGCTTATTAGGAGGGACAGGGGGCCCAGCAACTAATGAAAAACTGTTTTTT
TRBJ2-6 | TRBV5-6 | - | CASSQRARSGANVLTF | TGTGCCAGCAGCCAGAGGGCCCGCTCTGGGGCCAACGTCCTGACTTTC
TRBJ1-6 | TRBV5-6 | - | CASSLRQAYSPLHF | TGTGCCAGCAGCTTAAGACAGGCGTATTCACCCCTCCACTTT
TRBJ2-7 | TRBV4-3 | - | CASSQGQVSYEQYF | TGCGCCAGCAGCCAAGGACAGGTTTCCTACGAGCAGTACTTC
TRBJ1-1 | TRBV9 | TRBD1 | CASNSKQGFGTEAFF | TGTGCCAGCAATTCCAAACAGGGGTTCGGCACTGAAGCTTTCTTT
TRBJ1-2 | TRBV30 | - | CASELQNLYYGYTF | TGTGCCTCCGAATTACAGAACCTTTACTATGGCTACACCTTC
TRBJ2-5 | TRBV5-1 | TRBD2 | CASSQLGLAGGETQYF | TGCGCCAGCAGCCAACTGGGACTAGCGGGGGGAGAGACCCAGTACTTC
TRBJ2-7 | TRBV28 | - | CASSLTGITYEQYF | TGTGCCAGCAGTTTGACAGGAATCACCTACGAGCAGTACTTC
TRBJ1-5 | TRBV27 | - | CASSSLGQGINQPQHF | TGTGCCAGCAGTTCCCTGGGGCAGGGGATCAATCAGCCCCAGCATTTT
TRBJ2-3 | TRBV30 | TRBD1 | CAWSTQGSDTQYF | TGTGCCTGGAGTACACAGGGGTCAGATACGCAGTATTTT
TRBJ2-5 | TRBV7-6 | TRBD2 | CASSLGAGGPFYQETQYF | TGTGCCAGCAGCTTAGGTGCGGGAGGGCCCTTCTACCAAGAGACCCAGTACTTC
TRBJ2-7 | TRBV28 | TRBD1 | CASSSGTASYEQYF | TGTGCCAGCAGTTCGGGGACAGCCTCCTACGAGCAGTACTTC
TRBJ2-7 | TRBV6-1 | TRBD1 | CASRETGSGREQYF | TGTGCCAGCAGGGAGACAGGGTCCGGGCGGGAGCAGTACTTC
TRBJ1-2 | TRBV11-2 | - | CASSLLGAGYGYTF | TGTGCCAGCAGCTTACTGGGGGCTGGCTATGGCTACACCTTC
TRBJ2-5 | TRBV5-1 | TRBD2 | CASSLVLAGGQETQYF | TGCGCCAGCAGCTTGGTGTTGGCGGGAGGGCAGGAGACCCAGTACTTC
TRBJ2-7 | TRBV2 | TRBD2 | CASSEAGLAGVTNYEQYF | TGTGCCAGCAGTGAAGCCGGACTAGCGGGAGTAACGAACTACGAGCAGTACTTC
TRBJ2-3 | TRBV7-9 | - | CASSTLATDTQYF | TGTGCCAGCAGCACCCTGGCCACAGATACGCAGTATTTT
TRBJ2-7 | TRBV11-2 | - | CASSSGLPREEQYF | TGTGCCAGCAGCTCGGGACTCCCCCGTGAGGAGCAGTACTTC
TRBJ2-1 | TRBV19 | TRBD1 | CASTSWDRGYNEQFF | TGTGCCAGTACAAGCTGGGACAGGGGGTACAATGAGCAGTTCTTC
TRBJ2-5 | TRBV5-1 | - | CASSLALGGGEETQYF | TGCGCCAGCAGCTTGGCTTTAGGGGGAGGGGAAGAGACCCAGTACTTC
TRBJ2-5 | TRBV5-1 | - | CASSLAQDSLLQETQYF | TGCGCCAGCAGCTTGGCCCAGGACAGCCTACTACAAGAGACCCAGTACTTC
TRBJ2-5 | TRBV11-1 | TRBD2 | CASSTRLAGRETQYF | TGTGCCAGCAGCACCCGACTAGCGGGAAGAGAGACCCAGTACTTC
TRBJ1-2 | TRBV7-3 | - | CASSLGGSRANYGYTF | TGTGCCAGCAGCCTCGGAGGGTCCAGAGCTAACTATGGCTACACCTTC